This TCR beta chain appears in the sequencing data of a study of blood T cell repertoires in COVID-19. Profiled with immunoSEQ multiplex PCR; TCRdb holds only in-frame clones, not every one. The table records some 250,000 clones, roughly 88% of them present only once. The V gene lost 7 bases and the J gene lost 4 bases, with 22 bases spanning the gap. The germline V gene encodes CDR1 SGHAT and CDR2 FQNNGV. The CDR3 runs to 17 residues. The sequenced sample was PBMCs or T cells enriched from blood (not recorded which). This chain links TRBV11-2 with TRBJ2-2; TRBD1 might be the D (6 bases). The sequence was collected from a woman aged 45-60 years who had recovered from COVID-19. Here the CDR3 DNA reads TGTGCCAGCAAAAGCTTAGATGAGGGGGTCGGCACCGGGGAGCTGTTTTTT. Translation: CASKSLDEGVGTGELFF.